The entry that follows covers one T cell receptor (beta chain) sequence. The sample belongs to a study of blood T cell repertoires in COVID-19. As for the study in general: Sample material is recorded as cDNA or gDNA derived from T cells, B-cell-depleted T cells, or PBMCs.

Original methodology: The authors estimated nucleated cell counts from reference gene primer amplification. Sequenced by immunoSEQ multiplex PCR; TCRdb stores in-frame clones only, minus some. V and J calls plus clone size are reproduced from that table; the DNA served to infer D and trimming. This sample yields 100,000 to 150,000 clones, of which around four fifths are seen a single time; around 6% belongs to the top ten. This CDR3 contains 16 residues. The germline CDR1 and CDR2 sequences are LNHDA and SQIVND (reference sequence). J was trimmed by 6 bases and V by 7 bases; bases with no gene match: 9.

What was sequenced was peripheral blood. The origin of this receptor is a man in his sixties with acute or convalescent COVID-19. This chain joins TRBV19 and TRBJ2-3; TRBD2 agrees at 14 bases. The CDR3 loop is CASTPGTSGRGDTQYF. CDR3 sequence (DNA): TGTGCCAGTACCCCCGGGACTAGCGGGAGAGGGGATACGCAGTATTTT.